Listed below are T cell receptor beta chains from one sample, sequenced in a study of neurological immune-mediated disorders. MiXCR, applied by TCRdb to the 5' RACE reads, yields one record per CDR3 protein. The data show tens of thousands of distinct CDR3 sequences, with 4% to 6% seen just once and roughly 3.3% held by the top ten. Sequenced: PBMCs. These receptors all stem from a woman in her forties or fifties with multiple sclerosis. Both conserved end residues are part of each CDR3. The order of the fields is V gene, J gene, clone size, CDR3 protein. Size is stated for part of the rows, as once, few or many counts, or as a class when the clone is expanded.

V: TRBV5-1
J: TRBJ2-3
size: many
CDR3: CASSLDGGGVDTQYF

V: TRBV29-1
J: TRBJ1-1
size: many
CDR3: CSADREITEAFF

V: TRBV7-2
J: TRBJ2-1
size: many
CDR3: CASSLGSQWQGNEQFF

V: TRBV14
J: TRBJ2-3
size: few
CDR3: CASSQEYSPTDTQYF

V: TRBV24-1
J: TRBJ2-1
size: many
CDR3: CATGTGNNEQFF

V: TRBV5-1
J: TRBJ2-3
size: many
CDR3: CASSYTSGGIGTDTQYF

V: TRBV7-2
J: TRBJ2-5
size: many
CDR3: CASARETQYF

V: TRBV28
J: TRBJ2-7
size: many
CDR3: CAGGNPYEQYF

V: TRBV5-1
J: TRBJ2-2
size: many
CDR3: CASSPGRSTGELFF

V: TRBV9
J: TRBJ1-6
size: many
CDR3: CASSAGQGGNSPLNF

V: TRBV4-2
J: TRBJ2-5
size: many
CDR3: CASSQDGGLAGSQETQYF

V: TRBV4-3
J: TRBJ2-1
size: many
CDR3: CASSQVAGVLYNEQFF

V: TRBV14
J: TRBJ2-1
size: many
CDR3: CASGLREGTSEQFF

V: TRBV6-2/TRBV6-3
J: TRBJ2-7
size: many
CDR3: CASNRALATSEQYF

V: TRBV2
J: TRBJ1-6
size: many
CDR3: CASSAEGSSYNSPLHF

V: TRBV7-2
J: TRBJ1-1
size: many
CDR3: CASSLEQGAGAFF

V: TRBV9
J: TRBJ2-6
size: many
CDR3: CASSDQGSGGAGANVLTF

V: TRBV6-5
J: TRBJ2-5
size: many
CDR3: CASSYSRGKETQYF

V: TRBV15
J: TRBJ1-6
size: many
CDR3: CATSRYDRATPLHF

V: TRBV5-4
J: TRBJ1-6
size: NA
CDR3: CASRNQGANSPLNF

V: TRBV4-1
J: TRBJ2-7
size: many
CDR3: CASSQDWVQGAVEQYF

V: TRBV20-1
J: TRBJ1-2
size: few
CDR3: CSAGGKGNYGYTF

V: TRBV12-3/TRBV12-4
J: TRBJ2-3
size: many
CDR3: CASTQTQPGGADTQYF

V: TRBV28
J: TRBJ2-1
size: many
CDR3: CASSPGQGGEQFF

V: TRBV11-2
J: TRBJ1-3
size: many
CDR3: CASSFGDSGNTIYF

V: TRBV14
J: TRBJ1-5
size: many
CDR3: CAGNNRAYSNQPQHF

V: TRBV9
J: TRBJ2-5
size: many
CDR3: CASSVEGSDQETQYF

V: TRBV29-1
J: TRBJ2-1
size: many
CDR3: CSVEGEPSSYNEQFF

V: TRBV29-1
J: TRBJ2-1
size: medium-sized
CDR3: CSVESYDEQFF

V: TRBV7-2
J: TRBJ1-5
size: many
CDR3: CASSWTGEGNQPQHF

V: TRBV5-1
J: TRBJ2-2
size: many
CDR3: CASSLAPQGTGELFF

V: TRBV20-1
J: TRBJ1-1
size: many
CDR3: CSARVPAGTEAFF

V: TRBV5-1
J: TRBJ2-5
size: many
CDR3: CASSSGTGGLAQYF

V: TRBV20-1
J: TRBJ1-4
size: NA
CDR3: CSAKSGVGADEKLFF

V: TRBV5-1
J: TRBJ2-3
size: many
CDR3: CASSLSAPAYTSTDTQYF

V: TRBV29-1
J: TRBJ2-3
size: many
CDR3: CSVEGGRSTDTQYF